This paragraph covers one T cell receptor (beta chain) sequence. In the study's own analysis: Reference gene primer amplification gave nucleated cell count estimates. Libraries were prepared by immunoSEQ multiplex PCR; TCRdb keeps only in-frame clonotypes and omits some of them. Clone size and the V and J calls come from that table; the DNA yielded D and trimming. The table has about 200,000 clones, around 83% seen once. The sample is drawn from a study of blood T cell repertoires in COVID-19. Study-wide context: From the United States, Italy and Spain came samples of acute and convalescent COVID-19. Nucleic acid was either cDNA or gDNA, and it came from T cells, B-cell-depleted T cells, or PBMCs.

The CDR3 sequence is 17 residues long. Trimming at V came to 2 bases and at J to 3 bases, leaving 9 bases not matched to a gene. Germline CDR1 and CDR2: SGHKS and YYEKEE (reference sequence). The J gene is TRBJ2-5, the V gene TRBV5-5, with 11 nucleotides matching TRBD1. The sequencing input was peripheral blood. The sequence was obtained from a human donor in a cohort sampled during active COVID-19. CDR3 DNA: TGTGCCAGCAGCTTACGGACAGGGGGCATAAGAAAAGAGACCCAGTACTTC. Translated: CASSLRTGGIRKETQYF.